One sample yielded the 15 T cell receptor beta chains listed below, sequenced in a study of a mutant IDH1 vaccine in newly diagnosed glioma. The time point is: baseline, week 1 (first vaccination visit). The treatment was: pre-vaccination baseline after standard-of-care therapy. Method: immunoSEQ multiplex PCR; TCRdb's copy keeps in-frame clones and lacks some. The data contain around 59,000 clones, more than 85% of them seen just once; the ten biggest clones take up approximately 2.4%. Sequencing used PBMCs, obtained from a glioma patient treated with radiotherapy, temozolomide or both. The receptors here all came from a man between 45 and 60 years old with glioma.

The CDR3 DNA sequence: TGTGCCAGCAGCTTGGGGGGCAGCGGAACTAGCACAGATACGCAGTATTTT. This gives the protein CASSLGGSGTSTDTQYF. The V and J genes are TRBV5-4 and TRBJ2-3; the D gene could be TRBD1 or TRBD2 (5 bases each). The CDR3 has 17 residues. In germline, CDR1 is SGHNT, CDR2 YYREEE (reference sequence). Trimming took off 0 bases at V and 0 bases at J, with 14 bases between the two ends.

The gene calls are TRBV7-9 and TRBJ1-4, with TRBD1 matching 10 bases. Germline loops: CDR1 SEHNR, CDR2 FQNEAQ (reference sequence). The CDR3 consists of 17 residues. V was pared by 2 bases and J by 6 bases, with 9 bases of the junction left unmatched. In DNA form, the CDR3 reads TGTGCCAGCAGCTTAACAAGAGACAGGGGGCGTGATGAAAAACTGTTTTTT. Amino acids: CASSLTRDRGRDEKLFF.

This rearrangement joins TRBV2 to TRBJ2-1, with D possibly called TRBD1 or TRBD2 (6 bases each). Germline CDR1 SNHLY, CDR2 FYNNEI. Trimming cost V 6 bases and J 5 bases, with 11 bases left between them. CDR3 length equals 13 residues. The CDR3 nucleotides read TGTGCCAGCAGAGGGGGGAGAGACAATGAGCAGTTCTTC. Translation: CASRGGRDNEQFF.

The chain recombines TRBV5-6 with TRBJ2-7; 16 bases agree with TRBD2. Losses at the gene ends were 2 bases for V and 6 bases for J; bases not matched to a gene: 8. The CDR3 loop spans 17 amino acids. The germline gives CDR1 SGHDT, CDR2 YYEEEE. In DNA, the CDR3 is TGTGCCAGCAGCTTCTGGGGACTAGCGGGAGGGCCAGTCGAGCAGTACTTC. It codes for CASSFWGLAGGPVEQYF.

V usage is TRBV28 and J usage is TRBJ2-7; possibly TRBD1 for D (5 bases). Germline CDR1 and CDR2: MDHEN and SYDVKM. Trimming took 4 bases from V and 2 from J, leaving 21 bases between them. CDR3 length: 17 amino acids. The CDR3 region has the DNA TGTGCCAGCAGTTCCGCGAGGCCTTGGATGGACACCTACGAGCAGTACTTC. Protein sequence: CASSSARPWMDTYEQYF.

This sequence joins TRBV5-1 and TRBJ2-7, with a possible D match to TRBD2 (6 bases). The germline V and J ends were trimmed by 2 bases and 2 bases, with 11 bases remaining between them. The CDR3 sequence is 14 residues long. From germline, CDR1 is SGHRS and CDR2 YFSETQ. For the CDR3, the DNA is TGCGCCAGCAGCTTAACTAGCACAACCTACGAGCAGTACTTC. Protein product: CASSLTSTTYEQYF. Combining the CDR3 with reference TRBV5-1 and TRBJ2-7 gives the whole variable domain KAGVTQTPRYLIKTRGQQVTLSCSPISGHRSVSWYQQTPGQGLQFLFEYFSETQRNKGNFPGRFSGRQFSNSRSEMNVSTLELGDSALYLCASSLTSTTYEQYFGPGTRLTVT.

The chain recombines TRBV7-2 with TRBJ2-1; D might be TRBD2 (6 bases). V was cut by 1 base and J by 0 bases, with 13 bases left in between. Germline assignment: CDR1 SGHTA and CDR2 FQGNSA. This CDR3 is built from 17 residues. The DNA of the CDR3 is TGTGCCAGCAGCTTAGGCGGGGCCCGAGGCTCCTACAATGAGCAGTTCTTC. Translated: CASSLGGARGSYNEQFF.

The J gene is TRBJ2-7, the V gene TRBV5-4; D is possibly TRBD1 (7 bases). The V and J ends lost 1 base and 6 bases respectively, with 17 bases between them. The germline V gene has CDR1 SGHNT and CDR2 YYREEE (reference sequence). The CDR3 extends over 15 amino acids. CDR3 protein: CASSLSEGALGEQYF. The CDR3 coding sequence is TGTGCCAGCAGCTTGTCGGAGGGGGCGCTAGGCGAGCAGTACTTC.

The DNA for the CDR3 is TGCGCCAGCAGCGGAGGAGCCTACGAGCAGTACTTC. Translated, it gives CASSGGAYEQYF. V and J are TRBV10-2 and TRBJ2-7; weak D call: TRBD2 (5 bases). Germline CDR1 reads WSHSY; CDR2 reads SAAADI. The CDR3 length is 12 residues. The V and J ends lost 6 bases and 2 bases respectively, with 8 bases between them.

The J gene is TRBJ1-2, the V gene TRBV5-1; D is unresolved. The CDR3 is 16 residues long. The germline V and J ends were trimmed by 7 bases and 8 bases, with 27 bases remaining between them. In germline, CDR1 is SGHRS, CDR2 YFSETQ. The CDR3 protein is CASRWAQVNNYGGYTF. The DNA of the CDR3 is TGCGCCAGCCGGTGGGCCCAGGTTAATAACTATGGCGGCTACACCTTC.

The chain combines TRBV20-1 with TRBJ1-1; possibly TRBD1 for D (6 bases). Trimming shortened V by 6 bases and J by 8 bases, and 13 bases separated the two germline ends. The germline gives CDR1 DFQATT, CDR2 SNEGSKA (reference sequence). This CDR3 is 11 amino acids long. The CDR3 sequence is CSASAGQEAFF. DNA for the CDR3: TGCAGTGCGTCCGCAGGACAGGAAGCTTTCTTT.

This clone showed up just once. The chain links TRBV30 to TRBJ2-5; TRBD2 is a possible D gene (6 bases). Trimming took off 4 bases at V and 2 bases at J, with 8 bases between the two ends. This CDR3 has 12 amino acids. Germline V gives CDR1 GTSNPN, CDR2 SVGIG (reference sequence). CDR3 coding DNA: TGTGCCTGGAACGCGGGGCAAGAGACCCAGTACTTC. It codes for CAWNAGQETQYF.

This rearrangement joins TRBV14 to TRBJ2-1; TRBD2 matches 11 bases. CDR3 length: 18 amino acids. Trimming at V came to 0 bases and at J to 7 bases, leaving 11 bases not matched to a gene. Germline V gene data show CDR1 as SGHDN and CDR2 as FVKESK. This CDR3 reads CASSQDKVAGGPLNEQFF. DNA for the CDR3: TGTGCCAGCAGCCAAGATAAGGTAGCGGGAGGGCCTCTTAATGAGCAGTTCTTC.

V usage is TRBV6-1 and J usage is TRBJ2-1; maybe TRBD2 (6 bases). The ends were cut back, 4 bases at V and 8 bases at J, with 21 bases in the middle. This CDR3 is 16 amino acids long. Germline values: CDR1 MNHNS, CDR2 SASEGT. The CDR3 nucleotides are TGTGCCAGCAGTGGACACCGGGGGAGCTATATGGATGAGCAGTTCTTC. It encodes CASSGHRGSYMDEQFF.

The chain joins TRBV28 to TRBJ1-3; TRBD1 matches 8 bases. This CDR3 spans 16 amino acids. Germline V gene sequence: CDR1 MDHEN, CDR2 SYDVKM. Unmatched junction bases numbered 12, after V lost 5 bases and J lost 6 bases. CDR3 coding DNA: TGTGCCAGCAGTACTCCGGACAGGGATTACGAAAACACCATATATTTT. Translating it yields CASSTPDRDYENTIYF.